This T cell receptor beta chain was profiled in a study of glioma-infiltrating T cells. Overall study results and limits: Only very few CDR3 sequences appeared in both tissue and blood. Tissue-blood divergence was below expectation in non-neoplastic patients, above in gliomas.

V was shortened by 0 bases and J by 2 bases, with 9 bases between the two germline ends. Germline V gene sequence: CDR1 SGDLS, CDR2 YYNGEE. The CDR3 length is 15 residues. A remark on this clonotype: Its antigen is not identified. Without the conserved terminal phenylalanine or tryptophan, this CDR3 likely stems from a read error.

Using RNA template, CDR3s of TCR alpha and beta were amplified with iRepertoire arm-PCR. For one-step reverse transcription and amplification, about 85-400 ng of tissue mRNA or PBMC total RNA was used. TCRdb reprocessed the multiplex PCR reads with MiXCR, giving one entry per CDR3 protein. The sample lists 150,000 to 200,000 distinct CDR3 sequences; roughly a third were seen once. This TCR came from a human donor with low-grade glioma or glioblastoma, undergoing nonglioma brain surgery, or in good health (not recorded which). This rearrangement joins TRBV9 to TRBJ1-5; D is possibly TRBD1 (5 bases). The sequenced material came from glioma tissue, nonneoplastic brain tissue, or PBMCs (not recorded which). In DNA, the CDR3 is TGTGCCAGCAGCGTAGGGCCGGGGGGCAATCAGCCCCAGCATTCT. Its protein product is CASSVGPGGNQPQHS.